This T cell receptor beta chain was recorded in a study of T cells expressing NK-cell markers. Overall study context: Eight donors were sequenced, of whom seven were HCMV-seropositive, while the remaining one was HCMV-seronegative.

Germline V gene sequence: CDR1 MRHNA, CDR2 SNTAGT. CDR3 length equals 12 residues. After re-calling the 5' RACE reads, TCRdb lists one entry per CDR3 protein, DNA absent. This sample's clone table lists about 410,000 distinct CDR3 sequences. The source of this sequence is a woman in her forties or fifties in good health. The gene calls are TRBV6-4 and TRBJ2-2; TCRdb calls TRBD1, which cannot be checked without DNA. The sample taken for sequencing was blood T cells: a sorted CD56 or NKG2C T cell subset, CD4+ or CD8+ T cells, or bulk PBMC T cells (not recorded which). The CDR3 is CASGQGTGELFF.